This record looks at one T cell receptor beta chain sequence and its context. Its antigen is still unknown. The sample is drawn from a study of cytomegalovirus exposure and HLA in healthy donors. Points from the study as a whole: Overall, about 160 TCR beta chains were annotated as cytomegalovirus-associated. In the approximately 130 validation repertoires, roughly 94% of cluster scores exceeded 0, per a later analysis. Across donors, most TCRs were seen rarely, yet some public ones were widespread. The CMV antigen specificity of three CMV-associated chains was confirmed through in vitro analysis.

Repertoires were generated with immunoSEQ multiplex PCR, while TCRdb's copy carries only in-frame clones and drops some. The sample yields about 200,000 clones, 88% seen once. The sequencing input was PBMCs. This clonotype was obtained from a woman younger than 35 in good health and CMV-seronegative.

The CDR3 DNA sequence: TGTGCCAGCAGTGGGAAGGCCTTGGGGAGGAACTCCTACGAGCAGTACTTC. It yields the protein CASSGKALGRNSYEQYF. The chain employs TRBV6-1 and TRBJ2-7; D might be TRBD2 (6 bases). Germline V gene data show CDR1 as MNHNS and CDR2 as SASEGT. CDR3 length: 17 amino acids. Trimming pared 4 bases from V and 0 bases from J, leaving 19 bases between.